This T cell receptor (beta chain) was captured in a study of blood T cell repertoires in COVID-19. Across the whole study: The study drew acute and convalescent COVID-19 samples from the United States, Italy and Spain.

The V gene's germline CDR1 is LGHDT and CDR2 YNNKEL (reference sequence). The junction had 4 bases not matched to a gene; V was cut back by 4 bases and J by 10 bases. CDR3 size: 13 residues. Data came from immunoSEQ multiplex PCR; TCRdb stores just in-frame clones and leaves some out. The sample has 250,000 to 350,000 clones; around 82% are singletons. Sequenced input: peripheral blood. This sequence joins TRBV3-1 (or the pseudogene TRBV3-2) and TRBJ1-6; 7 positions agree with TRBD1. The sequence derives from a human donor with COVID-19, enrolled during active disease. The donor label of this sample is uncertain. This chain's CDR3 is CASSRLQGSPLHF. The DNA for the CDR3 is TGTGCCAGCAGCCGGTTACAGGGGTCACCCCTCCACTTT.